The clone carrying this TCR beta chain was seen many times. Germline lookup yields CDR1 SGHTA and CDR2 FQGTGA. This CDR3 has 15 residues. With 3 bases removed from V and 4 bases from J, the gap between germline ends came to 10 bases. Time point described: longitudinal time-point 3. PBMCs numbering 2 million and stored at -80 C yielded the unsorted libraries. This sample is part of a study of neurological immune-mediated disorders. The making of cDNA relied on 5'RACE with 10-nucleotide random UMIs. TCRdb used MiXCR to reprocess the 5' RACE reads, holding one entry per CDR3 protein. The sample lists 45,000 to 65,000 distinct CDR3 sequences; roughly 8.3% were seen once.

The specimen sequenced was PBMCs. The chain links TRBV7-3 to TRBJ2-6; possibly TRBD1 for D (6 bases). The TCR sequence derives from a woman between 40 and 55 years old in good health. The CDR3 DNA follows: TGTGCCAGCAGCTTGAGGGGGACAGGGGCCAACGTCCTGACTTTC. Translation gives CASSLRGTGANVLTF.